Listed here is a single T cell receptor beta chain. In this sample, this clonotype turned up many times. Nothing much larger sits one base from this clone, and base qualities are not available. The treatment or condition label of this sample denotes: live attenuated yellow fever vaccine strain. A standard Ficoll-Paque protocol was used to isolate PBMCs from peripheral blood. RNA from sorted memory subsets was extracted with the RNeasy Micro Kit. These data come from a study of T cells after yellow fever vaccination (dated by TCRdb to between 2019 and 2020). Turning to the overall study: Staining for CD3, CD45RA, CCR7 and CD95 was used to sort memory subsets (EM, EMRA, CM and Tscm) on a BD FACS Aria III. The SMART-Seq v4 Ultra Low Input RNA kit was used to prepare libraries from fractions with low cell numbers. To track T-cell clones before and after primary and booster YFV17D yellow fever vaccination, bulk TCR alpha and beta repertoires were sequenced longitudinally. Two healthy male donors made up the cohort, one aged 18 to 29 years and the other aged 30 to 39 years. Bulk PBMC replicates and cell subsets were isolated from blood drawn at multiple timepoints before and after both primary and secondary immunization. Memory subsets were sorted on days 0, 15 and 45 and at 18 months after primary vaccination, and on days 0, 15 and 45 after the 30-year booster.

Points the paper makes about the study in general: Because the study included only a couple of donors, the extent to which the findings can be generalized is limited. A small share of clonotypes occurred in both CD4 and CD8 compartments, likely arising from convergent recombination. In the sorted memory subsets on day 0, nearly all vaccine-responding clonotypes were below the level of detection. The secondary T-cell response was found to be weaker but faster than the primary response, with a peak reached on day 5 rather than on day 15. Because abundant contaminating clonotypes from the bulk population could be contained in FACS-sorted repertoires, computational filtering was required. Most clones expanded after primary vaccination were re-detected after the booster (approximately 95% of CD4 and 88% of CD8), suggesting broad memory maintenance.

V and J lose 4 bases and 2 bases, and a span of 6 bases separates them. The germline V gene sets CDR1 to SQVTM and CDR2 to ANQGSEA. The CDR3 runs 13 residues from the cysteine to the phenylalanine. CDR3 DNA is the only sequence kept; it has 39 bases, read in frame from the first base. Sequencing relied on an Illumina NovaSeq 6000. TCR cDNA was synthesized by 5'RACE template switching, through which a universal primer site and unique molecular identifiers were introduced. Priming for cDNA synthesis came from both the TCR alpha and TCR beta constant segments. Libraries were amplified in two PCR steps, with sample barcodes and sequencing adapters added in the second step. Sequencing of libraries was performed on Illumina HiSeq 2500 (2x100 bp) or NovaSeq (2x150 bp). The authors processed their data as follows. Reads were demultiplexed and collapsed into UMI consensus sequences with MIGEC, and V(D)J alignment was performed with MiXCR. Clonotypes responding to the vaccine were identified with edgeR on replicate PBMC samples, with the criteria of FDR below 0.01 and a log2 fold change above 5 up to day 15. Each bulk clonotype received a CD4 or CD8 identity based on whether the sequenced CD4 or CD8 repertoire contained that clonotype at higher abundance. Clonotype frequencies in memory subsets were weighted by FACS-sorted cell numbers to estimate each clone's distribution across memory phenotypes. TCRdb ran its own pipeline on the public reads, namely fastp trimming at Q25 and MiXCR clone calling, and kept in-frame beta chains. Every distinct CDR3 protein forms one entry, paired with its most common genes and DNA. The V and J calls follow TCRdb's processing rather than the paper's. Recorded for this sample are 25,000 to 30,000 distinct CDR3 sequences; approximately 4.2% of them occurred a single time. The ten largest clones take up around 35% of the sample.

The sequence was collected from a man younger than 35 who received the YFV17D yellow fever vaccine. Recombination joined TRBV29-1 with TRBJ1-6, with the D gene not confidently named. Sequences were derived from PBMCs, either bulk or a sorted T-cell subset (CD4+, CD8+, memory, or dextramer-sorted; not recorded which), sampled on the day of the yellow fever booster vaccination. The nucleotide sequence reads as follows: TGCAGCGTTGGATCCACCTATAATTCACCCCTCCACTTT. Translated, this is CSVGSTYNSPLHF.